This T cell receptor (beta chain) originates from a study of blood T cell repertoires in COVID-19. For the study at large: Acute-phase and convalescent COVID-19 samples originated in the United States, Italy and Spain. T cells, B-cell-depleted T cells, or PBMCs provided the cDNA or gDNA that served as material.

After removal of 4 bases from V and 7 bases from J, the junction contained 10 bases not matched to a gene. CDR1 and CDR2 from the germline V gene are SGHDT and YYEEEE. This CDR3 comprises 15 residues. Authors' processing steps: Amplification from reference gene primers served as the basis for estimated nucleated cell counts. Libraries were prepared by immunoSEQ multiplex PCR; TCRdb keeps only in-frame clonotypes and omits some of them. Clone size and the V and J calls come from that table; the DNA yielded D and trimming. This sample has under 500,000 clones, with roughly 89% found just once. Specimen: peripheral blood. The J gene is TRBJ1-2, the V gene TRBV5-6, with TRBD1 matching over 10 bases. The receptor comes from a woman aged 30 to 39 with acute or convalescent COVID-19. The CDR3 is CASSLPGQGVFGYTF. DNA for the CDR3: TGTGCCAGCAGCCTACCCGGACAGGGGGTATTTGGCTACACCTTC.